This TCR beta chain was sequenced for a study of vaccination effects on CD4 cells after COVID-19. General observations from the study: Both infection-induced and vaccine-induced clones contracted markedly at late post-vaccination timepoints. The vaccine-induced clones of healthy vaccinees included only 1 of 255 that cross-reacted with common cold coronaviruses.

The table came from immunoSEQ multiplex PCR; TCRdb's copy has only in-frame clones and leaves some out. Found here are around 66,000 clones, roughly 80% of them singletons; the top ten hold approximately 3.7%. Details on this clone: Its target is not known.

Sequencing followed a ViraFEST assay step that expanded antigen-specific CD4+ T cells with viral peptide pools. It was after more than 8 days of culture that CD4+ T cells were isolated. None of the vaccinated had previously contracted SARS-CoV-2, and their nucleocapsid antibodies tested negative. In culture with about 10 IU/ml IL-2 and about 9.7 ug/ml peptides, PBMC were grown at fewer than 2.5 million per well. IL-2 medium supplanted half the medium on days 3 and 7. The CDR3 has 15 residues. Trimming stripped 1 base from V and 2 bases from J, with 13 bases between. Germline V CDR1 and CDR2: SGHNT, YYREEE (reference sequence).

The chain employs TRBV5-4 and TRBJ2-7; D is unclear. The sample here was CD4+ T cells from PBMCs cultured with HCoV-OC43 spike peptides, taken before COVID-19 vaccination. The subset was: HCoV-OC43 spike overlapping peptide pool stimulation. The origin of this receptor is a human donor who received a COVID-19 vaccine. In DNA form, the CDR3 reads TGTGCCAGCAGCTTGCCTTCAGACGGACCCTACGAGCAGTACGTC. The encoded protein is CASSLPSDGPYEQYV.